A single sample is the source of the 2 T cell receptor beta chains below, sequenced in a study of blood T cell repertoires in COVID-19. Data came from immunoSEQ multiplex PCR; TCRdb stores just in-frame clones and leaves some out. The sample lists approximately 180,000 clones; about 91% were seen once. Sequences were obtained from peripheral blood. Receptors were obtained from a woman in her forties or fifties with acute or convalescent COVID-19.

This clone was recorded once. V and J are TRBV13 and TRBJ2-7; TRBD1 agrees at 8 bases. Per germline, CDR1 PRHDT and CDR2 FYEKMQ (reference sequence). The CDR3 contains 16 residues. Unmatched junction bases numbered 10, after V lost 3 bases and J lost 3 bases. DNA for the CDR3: TGTGCCAGCAGCTTTTTCACGGCAGGGGGCATCTACGAGCAGTACTTC. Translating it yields CASSFFTAGGIYEQYF. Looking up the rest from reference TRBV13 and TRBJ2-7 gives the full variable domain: AAGVIQSPRHLIKEKRETATLKCYPIPRHDTVYWYQQGPGQDPQFLISFYEKMQSDKGSIPDRFSAQQFSDYHSELNMSSLELGDSALYFCASSFFTAGGIYEQYFGPGTRLTVT.

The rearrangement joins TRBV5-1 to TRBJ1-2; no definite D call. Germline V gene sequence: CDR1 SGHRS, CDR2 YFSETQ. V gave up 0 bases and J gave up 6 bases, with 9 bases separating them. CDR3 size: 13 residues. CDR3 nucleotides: TGCGCCAGCAGCTTGGCCAATCGCGATGGCTACACCTTC. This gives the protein CASSLANRDGYTF.